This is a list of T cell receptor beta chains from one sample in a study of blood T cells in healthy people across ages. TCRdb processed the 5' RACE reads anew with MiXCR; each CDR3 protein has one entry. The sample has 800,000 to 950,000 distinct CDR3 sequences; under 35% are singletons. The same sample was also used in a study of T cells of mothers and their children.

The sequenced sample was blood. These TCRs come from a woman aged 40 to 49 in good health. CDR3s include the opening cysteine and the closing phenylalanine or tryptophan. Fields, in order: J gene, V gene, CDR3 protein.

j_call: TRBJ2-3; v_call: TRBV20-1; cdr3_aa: CSARNPGQGSADTQYF
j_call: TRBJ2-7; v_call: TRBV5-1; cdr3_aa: CASSSRTSGGGEQYF
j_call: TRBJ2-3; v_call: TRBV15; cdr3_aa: CATSRRLAQGQYF
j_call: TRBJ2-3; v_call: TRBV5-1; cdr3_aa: CASSLGNRAQGTDTQYF
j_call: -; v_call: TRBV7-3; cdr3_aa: CASSQVGRYEQYF
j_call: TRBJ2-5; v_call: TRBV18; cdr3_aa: CASSPGALQETQYF
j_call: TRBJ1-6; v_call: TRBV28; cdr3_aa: CASRSGTANSPLHF
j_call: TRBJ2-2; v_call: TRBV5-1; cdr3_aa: CASSPSSAPNTGELFF
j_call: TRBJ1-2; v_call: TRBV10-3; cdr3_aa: CAISESRGLDGYTF
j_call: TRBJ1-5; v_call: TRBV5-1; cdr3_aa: CASSLDSSGGQPQHF
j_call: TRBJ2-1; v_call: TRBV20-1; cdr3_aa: CSARDGGLAGDNWNEQFF
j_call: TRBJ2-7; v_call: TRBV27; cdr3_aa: CASRDFGSYEQYF
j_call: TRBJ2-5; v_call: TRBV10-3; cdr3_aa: CAISESNQETQYF
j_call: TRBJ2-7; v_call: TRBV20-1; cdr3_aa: CSARGPLAWYEQYF
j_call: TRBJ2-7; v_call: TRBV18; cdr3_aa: CASTSVSYEQYF
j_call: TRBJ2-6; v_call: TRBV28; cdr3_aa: CASRSSGANVLTF
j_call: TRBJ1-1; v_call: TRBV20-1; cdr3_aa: CSASDFTNTEAFF
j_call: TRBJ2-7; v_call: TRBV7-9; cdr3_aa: CASSLETGGVRNEQYF
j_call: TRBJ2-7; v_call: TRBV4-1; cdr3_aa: CASSQLRDTSYEQYF
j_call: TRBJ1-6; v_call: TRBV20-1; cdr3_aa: CSARRPGFSPLHF
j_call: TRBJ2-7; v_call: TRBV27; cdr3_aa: CASSGRGPYEQYF
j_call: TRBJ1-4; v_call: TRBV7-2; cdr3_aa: CASSLDRGRNEKLFF
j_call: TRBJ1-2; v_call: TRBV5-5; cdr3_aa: CASSLQLAGGYTF
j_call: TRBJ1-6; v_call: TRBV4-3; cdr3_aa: CASSQDLPGTNSPLHF
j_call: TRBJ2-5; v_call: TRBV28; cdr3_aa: CASSLAGRTPKGGTQYF
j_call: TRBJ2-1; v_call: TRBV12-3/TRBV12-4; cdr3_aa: CASSRAGLGNEQFF
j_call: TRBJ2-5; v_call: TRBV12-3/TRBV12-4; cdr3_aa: CASSFFLRGEQETQYF
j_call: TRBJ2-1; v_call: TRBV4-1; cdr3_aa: CASSQVLAGDNEQFF
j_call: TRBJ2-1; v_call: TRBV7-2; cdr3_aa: CASSSPREGGPYNEQFF
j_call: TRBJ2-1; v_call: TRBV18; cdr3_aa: CASQASSYNEQFF
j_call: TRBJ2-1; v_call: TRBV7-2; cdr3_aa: CATSLGLNEQFF
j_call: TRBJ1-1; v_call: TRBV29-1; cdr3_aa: CSAGQMNTETFF
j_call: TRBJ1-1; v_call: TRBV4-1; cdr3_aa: CASSQDLGKTRNTEAFF
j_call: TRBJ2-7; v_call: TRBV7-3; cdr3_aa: CASSKAPTDNYNEQYF
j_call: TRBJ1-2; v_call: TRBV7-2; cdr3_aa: CASTTSFNYGYTF
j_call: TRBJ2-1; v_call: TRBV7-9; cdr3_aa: CASSLAQGAEQFF
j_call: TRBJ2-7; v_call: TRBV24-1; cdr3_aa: CATSDPSQGTYEQYF
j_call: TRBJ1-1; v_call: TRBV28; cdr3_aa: CAGSLAGAGGTEAFF
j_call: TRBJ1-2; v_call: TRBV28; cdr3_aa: CASNTAPGVHGYTF
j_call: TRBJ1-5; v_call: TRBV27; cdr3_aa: CASSLEKTNQPQHF
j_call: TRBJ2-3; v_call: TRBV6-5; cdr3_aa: CAGSSLAGGWDDTQYF
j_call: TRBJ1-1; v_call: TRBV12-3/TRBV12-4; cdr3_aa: CASGTTGERNEAFF
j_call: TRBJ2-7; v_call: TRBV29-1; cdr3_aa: CSVGGAAYEQYF